This T cell receptor beta chain was profiled in a study of preoperative IRX-2 immunotherapy in early breast cancer. CDR1 and CDR2 (germline): KGHSH, LQKENI. V lost 3 bases and J 1 base, leaving 13 bases between the germline ends. The CDR3 has 15 residues. Sequencing used immunoSEQ multiplex PCR; TCRdb keeps in-frame clones, though not all of them. Of approximately 100,000 clones listed, 75% to 90% are singletons. Stated treatment: preoperative locoregional IRX-2 cytokine immunotherapy. Preoperative locoregional IRX-2 cytokine immunotherapy was tested in the phase Ib source study. Sequenced material: tumor tissue, taken after IRX-2 immunotherapy. The receptor comes from a human donor with breast cancer. The J gene is TRBJ2-7, the V gene TRBV18; the D gene could be TRBD1 or TRBD2 (5 bases each). The CDR3 region is CASSPFGTKSYEQYF. The CDR3 DNA reads as TGTGCCAGCTCACCGTTCGGGACGAAGTCCTACGAGCAGTACTTC. The full variable domain, in which reference TRBV18 and TRBJ2-7 provide the parts outside the CDR3, is NAGVMQNPRHLVRRRGQEARLRCSPMKGHSHVYWYRQLPEEGLKFMVYLQKENIIDESGMPKERFSAEFPKEGPSILRIQQVVRGDSAAYFCASSPFGTKSYEQYFGPGTRLTVT.